These 13 T cell receptor beta chains were sequenced from one sample in a study of blood T cell repertoires in COVID-19. The table came from immunoSEQ multiplex PCR; TCRdb's copy has only in-frame clones and leaves some out. The sample has 130,000 to 150,000 clones, more than 80% seen once. The sequencing input was peripheral blood. The source of these receptors is a human donor with acute or convalescent COVID-19. The donor label of this sample is uncertain.

The chain carries TRBV19 and TRBJ1-2, with TRBD1 as a possible D gene (6 bases). Germline V gene sequence: CDR1 LNHDA, CDR2 SQIVND (reference sequence). There are 15 residues in the CDR3. V lost 4 bases to trimming and J lost 0 bases, with 12 bases between them. CDR3 sequence: CASSTQGSANYGYTF. DNA for the CDR3: TGTGCCAGTAGTACACAGGGATCAGCTAACTATGGCTACACCTTC.

The chain is built from TRBV13 and TRBJ2-5; D is perhaps TRBD1 (5 bases). Germline V gives CDR1 PRHDT, CDR2 FYEKMQ (reference sequence). The ends were cut back, 5 bases at V and 3 bases at J, with 13 bases in the middle. The CDR3 is 14 residues long. The CDR3 DNA reads TGTGCCAGCAGCCCGACAGAAGCCAAAGAGACCCAGTACTTC. As protein: CASSPTEAKETQYF.

The rearrangement links TRBV4-1 to TRBJ1-3; D is unclear. This CDR3 is 15 amino acids long. Germline V gives CDR1 MGHRA, CDR2 YSYEKL. V lost 4 bases and J lost 4, with 14 bases in between. CDR3 sequence reads: CASSLNSRGGNTIYF. The CDR3, as DNA: TGCGCCAGCAGCCTTAATTCCCGAGGGGGAAACACCATATATTTT.

The chain joins TRBV6-6 to TRBJ1-1; no reliable D call. Per the germline V gene, CDR1 is MNHNY and CDR2 is SVGAGI (reference sequence). The CDR3 is made up of 15 amino acids. V lost 2 bases and J lost 1, with 11 bases in between. The CDR3 loop reads CASSYRPGRNTEAFF. In DNA, the CDR3 is TGTGCCAGCAGTTACCGCCCAGGCAGGAACACTGAAGCTTTCTTT.

This chain connects TRBV2 to TRBJ2-7; tentative D call: TRBD2 (5 bases). V lost 5 bases to trimming and J lost 1 base, with 18 bases between them. The CDR3 spans 16 residues. The V gene's germline CDR1 is SNHLY and CDR2 FYNNEI. For the CDR3, the DNA is TGTGCCAGCAGTCGTTCGGGCCTCTGGAGGTCCTACGAGCAGTACGTC. Residues: CASSRSGLWRSYEQYV.

This clone has just one count. The chain couples TRBV6-6 to TRBJ2-7, with D unclear. This CDR3 comprises 12 residues. Germline CDR1 and CDR2: MNHNY and SVGAGI (reference sequence). The V end lost 4 bases, the J end lost 3 bases, and 7 bases lay between the germline ends. CDR3: CASSSLYYEQYF. The CDR3 bases are TGTGCCAGCAGTTCCCTTTACTACGAGCAGTACTTC.

The J gene is TRBJ1-4, the V gene TRBV19; D is perhaps TRBD1 (5 bases). Germline CDR1 reads LNHDA; CDR2 reads SQIVND (reference sequence). This CDR3 spans 14 amino acids. V was shortened by 3 bases and J by 4 bases, with 9 bases between the two germline ends. In DNA, the CDR3 is TGTGCCAGTAGTATGGGGCAGGGTAATGAAAAACTGTTTTTT. Protein product: CASSMGQGNEKLFF.

This clone was detected once. The rearrangement joins TRBV5-4 to TRBJ2-2, with 9 positions matching TRBD2. The CDR3 loop spans 15 amino acids. J lost 7 bases, V lost 4 bases, and 8 bases had no gene match. CDR1 and CDR2 (germline): SGHNT, YYREEE (reference sequence). CDR3 amino acids: CASSKAGGLNGELFF. Here the CDR3 DNA reads TGTGCCAGCAGCAAAGCGGGGGGCCTTAACGGGGAGCTGTTTTTT.

The chain couples TRBV27 to TRBJ1-2; 7 nucleotides agree with TRBD1. Germline CDR1 is MNHEY and CDR2 is SMNVEV (reference sequence). This CDR3 has 13 residues. V was clipped by 2 bases and J by 6 bases; unmatched bases: 3. The DNA of the CDR3 is TGTGCCAGCAGTTTAACAGGGGTGAATGGCTACACCTTC. Protein product: CASSLTGVNGYTF.

The rearrangement links TRBV27 to TRBJ1-1; TRBD1 might be the D (6 bases). Germline CDR1 is MNHEY and CDR2 is SMNVEV (reference sequence). With 6 bases removed from V and 5 bases from J, the gap between germline ends came to 16 bases. The CDR3 loop spans 14 amino acids. CDR3: CASRPPGVGTEAFF. The CDR3 DNA reads TGTGCCAGCAGGCCTCCAGGGGTCGGGACTGAAGCTTTCTTT.

The chain combines TRBV27 with TRBJ1-2; TRBD1 might be the D (6 bases). Germline V gives CDR1 MNHEY, CDR2 SMNVEV (reference sequence). CDR3 length: 15 amino acids. V lost 7 bases and J 1 base, leaving 16 bases between the germline ends. CDR3: CASTRLGGRNYGYTF. In nucleotides, the CDR3 is TGTGCCAGCACCCGCCTGGGGGGGCGTAACTATGGCTACACCTTC.

The sample holds one count of this clone. The chain has TRBV11-1 and TRBJ1-4; D is unresolved. CDR1 and CDR2 from the germline V gene are SGHAT and FQDESV (reference sequence). This CDR3 comprises 15 residues. Between the trimmed V and J ends, which lost 5 bases and 1 base, there was a span of 11 bases. The CDR3 here is CASSPQEGTNEKLFF. CDR3 coding DNA: TGTGCCAGCAGCCCTCAAGAGGGAACTAATGAAAAACTGTTTTTT.

This chain joins TRBV4-1 and TRBJ2-3, with D unresolved. The CDR3 sequence is 12 residues long. The germline V gene has CDR1 MGHRA and CDR2 YSYEKL. V was shortened by 3 bases and J by 3 bases, with 4 bases between the two germline ends. The CDR3 DNA reads TGCGCCAGCAGCCACGCGACAGATACGCAGTATTTT. It encodes CASSHATDTQYF.